The clone carrying this TCR beta chain appeared once. The antigen is not known. These data originate in a study of Ad26.COV2.S vaccination and SARS-CoV-2 variants. Study at large: Doses of Ad26.COV2.S were injected into muscle once or twice, 56 days apart.

Data came from immunoSEQ multiplex PCR; TCRdb stores just in-frame clones and leaves some out. The data hold some 320,000 clones, with about 82% observed a single time. Germline V gene data show CDR1 as KGHSH and CDR2 as LQKENI. V was trimmed by 2 bases and J by 0 bases, leaving 13 bases between them. The CDR3 consists of 16 residues. The sample's treatment: about 20 received Ad26.COV2.S at low or high dose, single or two shots; five or six received placebo; per-sample allocation not given. Sampling was performed 63 days after the first vaccine or placebo injection. The study's findings and limits: Placebo recipients and vaccine recipients were similar in non-spike TCR breadth.

The rearrangement uses TRBV18 and TRBJ1-1, with TRBD1 as a possible D gene (5 bases). The clonotype was recovered from a person between 18 and 65 years old who received the Ad26.COV2.S COVID-19 vaccine or a placebo. The sample in question was peripheral blood, obtained in a trial of Ad26.COV2.S vaccine versus placebo. CDR3 coding DNA: TGTGCCAGCTCACCAGAAAGCTACAGGCTGAACACTGAAGCTTTCTTT. It is translated as CASSPESYRLNTEAFF. Full variable domain (remainder filled in from reference TRBV18 and TRBJ1-1): NAGVMQNPRHLVRRRGQEARLRCSPMKGHSHVYWYRQLPEEGLKFMVYLQKENIIDESGMPKERFSAEFPKEGPSILRIQQVVRGDSAAYFCASSPESYRLNTEAFFGQGTRLTVV.